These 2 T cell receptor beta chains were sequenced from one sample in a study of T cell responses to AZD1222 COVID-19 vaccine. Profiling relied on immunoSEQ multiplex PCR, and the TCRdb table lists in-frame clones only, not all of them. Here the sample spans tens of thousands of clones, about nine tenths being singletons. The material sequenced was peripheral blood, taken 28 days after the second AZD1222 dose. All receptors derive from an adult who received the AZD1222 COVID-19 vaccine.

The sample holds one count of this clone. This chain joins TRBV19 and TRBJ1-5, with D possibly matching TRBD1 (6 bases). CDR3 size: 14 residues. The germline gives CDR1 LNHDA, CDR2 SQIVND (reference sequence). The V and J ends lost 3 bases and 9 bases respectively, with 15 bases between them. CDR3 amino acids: CASSIGGRVGPQHF. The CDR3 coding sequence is TGTGCCAGTAGTATCGGGGGGCGGGTTGGGCCCCAGCATTTT.

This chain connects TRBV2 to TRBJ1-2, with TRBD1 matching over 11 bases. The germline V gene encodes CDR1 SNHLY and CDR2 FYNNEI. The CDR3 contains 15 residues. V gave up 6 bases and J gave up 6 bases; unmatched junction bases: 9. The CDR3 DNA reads TGTGCCAGCAGGTCGGGGACAGGGGGGCAGGATGGCTACACCTTC. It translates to CASRSGTGGQDGYTF.